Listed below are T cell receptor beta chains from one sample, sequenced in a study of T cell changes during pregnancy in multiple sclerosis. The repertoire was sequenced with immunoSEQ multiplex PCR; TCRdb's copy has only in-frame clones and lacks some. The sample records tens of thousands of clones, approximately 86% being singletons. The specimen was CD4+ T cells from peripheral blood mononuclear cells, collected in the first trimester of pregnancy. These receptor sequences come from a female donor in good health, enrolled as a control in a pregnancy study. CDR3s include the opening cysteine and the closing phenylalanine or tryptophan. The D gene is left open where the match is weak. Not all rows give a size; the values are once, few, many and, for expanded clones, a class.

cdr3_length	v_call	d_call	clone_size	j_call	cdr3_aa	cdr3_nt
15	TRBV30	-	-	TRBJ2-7	CAWSVGSGRAYEQYF	TGTGCCTGGAGTGTGGGGTCAGGCAGGGCCTACGAGCAGTACTTC
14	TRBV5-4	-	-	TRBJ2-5	CASSLGGQQETQYF	TGTGCCAGCAGCTTAGGGGGACAACAAGAGACCCAGTACTTC
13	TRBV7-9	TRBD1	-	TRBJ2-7	CASSVTGGSEQYF	TGTGCCAGCAGCGTGACAGGGGGCAGCGAGCAGTACTTC
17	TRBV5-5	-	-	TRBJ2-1	CASSLLSSESSYNEQFF	TGTGCCAGCAGCTTATTAAGCTCCGAGAGCTCCTACAATGAGCAGTTCTTC
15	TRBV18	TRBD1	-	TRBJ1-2	CASSSLQGADYGYTF	TGTGCCAGCTCATCGTTACAGGGGGCGGACTATGGCTACACCTTC
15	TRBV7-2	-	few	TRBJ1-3	CASSLASGSGNTIYF	TGTGCCAGCAGCTTAGCATCAGGGTCTGGAAACACCATATATTTT
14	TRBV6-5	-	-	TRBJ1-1	CASSPRGGNTEAFF	TGTGCCAGCAGTCCCCGGGGGGGTAACACTGAAGCTTTCTTT
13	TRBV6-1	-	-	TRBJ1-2	CASSESQNYGYTF	TGTGCCAGCAGTGAATCGCAGAACTATGGCTACACCTTC
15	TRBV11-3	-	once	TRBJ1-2	CASSYATAPIYGYTF	TGTGCCAGCAGCTACGCGACAGCACCTATCTATGGCTACACCTTC
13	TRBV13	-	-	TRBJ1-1	CASDLQGNTEAFF	TGTGCCAGCGACCTACAGGGCAACACTGAAGCTTTCTTT
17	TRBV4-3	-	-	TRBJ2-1	CASSQESSGSSYNEQFF	TGCGCCAGCAGCCAAGAGAGTAGTGGGAGCTCCTACAATGAGCAGTTCTTC